Included here is one T cell receptor beta chain sequence, with context. This clone has just a few counts. It has no known antigen specificity. Per-base qualities were not stored, and no clone one base away is much larger. Libraries were built with the immunoSEQ multiplex PCR assay. The multiplex PCR relied on a mix of 60 forward primers for TCR Vbeta segments and 13 reverse primers for TCR Jbeta segments. The CDR3 region of rearranged TCR beta genes was amplified from genomic DNA by a multiplex PCR assay. On the Illumina HiSeq System, the amplified TCR beta libraries were sequenced as 87-base-pair reads. In the original analysis: Across the 670 or so repertoires, a later analysis counted about 81 million unique TCR beta chains, 9.5 million to 12 million of which were shared by at least two donors. Raw reads were error-corrected and collapsed into unique sequences by a nearest-neighbor algorithm in which closely related sequences were merged to remove PCR and sequencing errors. CDR3 sequences were aligned to IMGT reference sequences to assign V, D and J gene segments. For a sequence to be retained, a match of at least six nucleotides to both a V gene segment and a J gene segment was required. A rearrangement counted as productive if the CDR3 had no stop codons and remained in frame with V and J, and every other rearrangement counted as non-productive. CDR3 was defined by IMGT convention, running from the second conserved V-encoded cysteine to the conserved J-encoded phenylalanine. The earlier analysis of about 590 of the donors excluded sequences that lacked an unambiguous match to a single V gene segment. In an earlier analysis of several hundred of the donors, V segments were called functional above 56.7% productive rearrangements and were called segregating when the between-donor standard deviation exceeded 5%. To diagnose cytomegalovirus status from the catalog of TCR beta chain sequences, a statistical classification framework was built. In a later analysis, V and J genes were assigned by comparing TCR nucleotide sequences against IMGT/GENE-DB human TR gene sequences. The TCRdist pipeline was used in a later analysis to assign CDR3 sequences and most-parsimonious VDJ recombination scenarios. A later analysis defined each TCR beta chain by its CDR3 amino acid sequence plus V-gene family, and excluded reads lacking a unique V-gene family. In a later analysis, 550 to 650 highly shared, low-generation-probability nucleotide sequences were removed to address suspected cross-contamination and a sequencing artifact. For each public chain, a later analysis derived a clonal expansion index from normalized ranks of inferred template counts within each repertoire. A later analysis computed generation probabilities with a VDJ recombination model fitted to out-of-frame rearrangements, and checked the results against IGoR. In a later analysis, hypergeometric tests were used to score TCR-TCR, TCR-HLA and TCR-CMV co-occurrence, with a repertoire-size bias correction applied to TCR pairs. A later analysis estimated false discovery rates by permuting HLA or CMV assignments 20 times. In a later analysis, co-occurring TCRs were grouped with DBSCAN, and TCRdist sequence similarity was added when clustering was performed within HLA-allele-positive subsets. Repertoires with fewer than 30,000 or more than 120,000 public chains were left out of co-occurrence clustering, as were about 5 repertoires with anomalous nucleotide sharing. TCRdb mirrors the immuneACCESS table, restricted to in-frame sequences. Some clones are absent from its copies; in checked studies, under half trace to an unresolved V gene, and the reason for the others is unknown. The DNA gave D and trimming, while V, J and clone size come from that table. The sample table lists roughly 100,000 clones, 85% to 90% of them with a count of one. About 4.3% of the sample lies in the top ten.

In total, roughly 670 healthy bone marrow donors made up the cohort. At the time of sampling, all cohort members were nominally healthy, though unrecorded immune exposures were likely present. The donor tested CMV seronegative, placing the donor among the 350 or so seronegative members of the cohort. A peripheral blood sample was provided by each donor, and peripheral blood mononuclear cells were used for TCR beta sequencing. The Qiagen DNeasy Blood Extraction Kit was used to extract genomic DNA from the blood cell samples. These data come from a study of cytomegalovirus exposure and HLA in healthy donors (dated by TCRdb to 2016 to 2017). Broadly, across the study: According to an earlier analysis of several hundred of the donors, about 179 million T cells yielded 117 million unique TCR beta sequences and 250 to 350 Gb of sequence data. An early release that covered about 640 HLA-typed donors contained about 300 gigabases of sequencing data and tens of millions of unique TCR sequences. The genetic ancestry cluster associated with self-reported Caucasian donors included roughly 84% of the 398 genotyped donors. The study aimed to test whether signatures of past pathogen exposure could be identified by cataloging public T cell receptors. The T cell repertoires of around 730 subjects were profiled by immunosequencing and related to cytomegalovirus serostatus. Besides the first cohort of under 700 subjects, a separate validation cohort made up of over 95 different subjects was used. To predict cytomegalovirus infection status, the study combined high-throughput TCR immunosequencing, statistical association of individual TCRs with disease status, and machine learning. A later analysis re-examined previously published TCR beta repertoires from just over 650 donors and added high-resolution HLA genotyping to investigate patterns of TCR occurrence. The later analysis used no new phenotypic data to find candidate immune exposures, relying instead on TCR beta sequences and their occurrence across donors. An earlier analysis of fewer than 700 of the donors applied high-throughput TCR beta sequencing to assess whether each TCR beta V gene segment acted as functional or pseudogenic. Donor age, sex, ethnicity and CMV serostatus were compiled together with the repertoire data. In a later genetic analysis, genome-wide SNP genotypes for about 55% of the 666 donors were used, and that subset was treated as a discovery cohort. Every discovery cohort repertoire had been produced on one sequencing platform. Class I and class II HLA loci were covered by the typing at four-digit resolution. Typing coverage varied by locus: 629-630 donors for A, B, C, DRB1 and DQB1; some 520 for DQA1; about 600 for DPA1; 450 to 480 for DPB1. Because of strong linkage in the cohort, a handful of DR-DQ haplotypes were treated as single units for association and clustering. Among some 400 genotyped donors of the cohort, an average of approximately 240,000 unique TCR beta nucleotide sequences was sequenced per donor, of which about 19% were non-productive. Overall study outcomes, separate from this receptor: The authors suggested that the approach could potentially be generalized to other disease states and immunological phenotypes. Compared with equally common non-associated chains, HLA-associated TCR beta chains in a later analysis were more clonally expanded and had lower generation probabilities. A further reported finding was that TCR beta sequences accurately predicted the HLA-A and HLA-B alleles for most subjects in the first cohort. Most TCR sequences were seen in very few donors, while some public TCRs were found in many individuals. Broadly in line with IMGT annotations, most TCR beta V segments showed up in productive rearrangements about 87% or about 30% of the time in an earlier analysis of approximately 640 of the donors. At a false discovery rate of 0.05, a later analysis linked approximately 18,000 TCR beta sequences to specific HLA alleles. When HLA alleles, especially DR and DQ, strongly co-occurred, TCR associations were difficult to assign to individual alleles. According to a later analysis, most CMV-associated TCR beta chains appeared to be HLA-restricted, and the HLA associations seemed to be driven largely by CMV exposure. A few of the identified cytomegalovirus-associated TCR beta chains were confirmed in vitro to be specific for cytomegalovirus antigens. Immune exposure information for the cohort was limited to CMV serostatus. Because HLA typing was unavailable for some donors at each locus, only the typed subset was used in association tests. According to a later analysis, parvovirus B19, influenza, CMV and Epstein-Barr virus appeared linked to several top co-occurrence clusters. Linkage disequilibrium might explain the correlated functional status among segregating V segments, but an unknown experimental factor could not be ruled out. A later genetic analysis reported fewer N-insertions in productive TCRs among donors in an Asian-associated ancestry cluster than the approximately 700-donor mean. V-gene and J-gene trimming of TCR beta chains was associated with a missense DCLRE1C variant in a later genetic analysis, and the association was replicated in an independent cohort. Presence/absence analyses assumed roughly uniform sequencing depth across donors, an assumption that may not hold. The cohort was sequenced for TCR beta chains only, and without alpha or paired-chain data the features that could be detected were limited. Because counts were too low, about 18 rarely observed V segments, including chromosome 9 orphons, were excluded from the earlier analysis of several hundred of the donors. The sequencing pipeline was judged likely to have produced a cluster of highly shared sequence variants as a technical artifact. The study gave a list of 150 to 200 TCR beta chains associated with cytomegalovirus. Cytomegalovirus status was reported to be diagnosed by the classifier with high specificity and sensitivity in both the original and validation cohorts. In a later analysis, TCR association rates were found to vary across HLA loci, with the most associated TCRs seen for DRB1 alleles and the fewest for HLA-C alleles. The 87-base-pair reads could not distinguish some IMGT-functional V segments, including TRBV6-2 and TRBV6-3, so those segments were excluded.

V and J are truncated by 2 bases and 5 bases respectively, leaving an intervening sequence of 12 bases. Measured from the cysteine to the phenylalanine, the CDR3 is 14 residues long. Only the CDR3 portion is preserved as DNA: 42 bases, with reading frame beginning at the first base. The germline V gene supplies CDR1 MNHEY and CDR2 SVGAGI. The sequencing input was PBMCs. Recombination joined TRBV6-5 with TRBJ1-1; the D segment cannot be called with confidence. The clonotype was recovered from a man under 40 in good health and CMV-seronegative. The nucleotides are TGTGCCAGCAGTTACGGAGCATTGGGTACTGAAGCTTTCTTT. Protein translation: CASSYGALGTEAFF.